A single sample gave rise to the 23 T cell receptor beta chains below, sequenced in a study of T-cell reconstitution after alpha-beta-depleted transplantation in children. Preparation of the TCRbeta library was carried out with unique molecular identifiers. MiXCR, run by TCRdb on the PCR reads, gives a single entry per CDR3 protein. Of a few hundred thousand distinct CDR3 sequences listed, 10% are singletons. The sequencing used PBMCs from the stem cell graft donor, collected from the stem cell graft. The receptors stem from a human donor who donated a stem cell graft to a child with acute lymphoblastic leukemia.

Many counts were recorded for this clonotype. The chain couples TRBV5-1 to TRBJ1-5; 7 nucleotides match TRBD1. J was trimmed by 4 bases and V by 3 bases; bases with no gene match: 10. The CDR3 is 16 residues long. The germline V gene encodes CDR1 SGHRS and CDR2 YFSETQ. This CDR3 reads CASSSAEWDRNQPQHF. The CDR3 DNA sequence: TGCGCCAGCAGCTCAGCCGAATGGGACAGAAATCAGCCCCAGCATTTT.

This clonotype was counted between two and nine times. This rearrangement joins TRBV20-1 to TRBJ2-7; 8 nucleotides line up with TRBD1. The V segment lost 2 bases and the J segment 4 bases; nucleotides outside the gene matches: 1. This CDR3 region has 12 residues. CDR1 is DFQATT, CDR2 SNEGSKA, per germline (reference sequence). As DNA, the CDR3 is TGCAGTGCTAGACGGACAGGGTACGAGCAGTACTTC. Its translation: CSARRTGYEQYF.

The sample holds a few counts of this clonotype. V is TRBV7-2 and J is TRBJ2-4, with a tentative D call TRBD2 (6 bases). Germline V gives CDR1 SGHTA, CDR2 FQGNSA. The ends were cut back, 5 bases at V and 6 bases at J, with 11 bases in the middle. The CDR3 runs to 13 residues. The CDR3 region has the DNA TGTGCCAGCAGCCCATCAGCGGGAAACATTCAGTACTTC. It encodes CASSPSAGNIQYF.

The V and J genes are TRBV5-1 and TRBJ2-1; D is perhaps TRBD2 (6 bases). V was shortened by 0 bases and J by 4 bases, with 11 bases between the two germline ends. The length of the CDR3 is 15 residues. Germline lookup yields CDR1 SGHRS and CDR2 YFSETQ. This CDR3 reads CASSLVPGEYNEQFF. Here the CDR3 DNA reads TGCGCCAGCAGCTTGGTGCCGGGAGAGTACAATGAGCAGTTCTTC.

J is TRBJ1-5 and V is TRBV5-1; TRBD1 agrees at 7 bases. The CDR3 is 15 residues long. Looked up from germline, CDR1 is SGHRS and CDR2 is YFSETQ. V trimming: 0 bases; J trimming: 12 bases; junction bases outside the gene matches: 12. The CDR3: CASSLAGTDLQGQHF. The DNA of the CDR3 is TGCGCCAGCAGCTTGGCCGGGACAGATCTACAGGGCCAGCATTTT.

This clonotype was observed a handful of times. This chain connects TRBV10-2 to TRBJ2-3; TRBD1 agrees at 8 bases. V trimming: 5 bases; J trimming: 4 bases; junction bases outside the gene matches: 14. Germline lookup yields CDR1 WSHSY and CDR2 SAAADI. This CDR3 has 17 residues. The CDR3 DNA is TGCGCCAGCAGTCACCCACCTCCCCAGGGGGCGTCAGATACGCAGTATTTT. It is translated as CASSHPPPQGASDTQYF.

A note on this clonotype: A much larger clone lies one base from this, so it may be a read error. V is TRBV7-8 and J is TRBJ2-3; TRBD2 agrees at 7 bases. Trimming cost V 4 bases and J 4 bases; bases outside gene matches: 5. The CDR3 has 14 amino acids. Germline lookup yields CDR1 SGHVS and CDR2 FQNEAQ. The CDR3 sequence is CASSSSGSADTQYF. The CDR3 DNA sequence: TGTGCCAGCAGCTCTAGCGGTAGCGCAGATACGCAGTATTTT.

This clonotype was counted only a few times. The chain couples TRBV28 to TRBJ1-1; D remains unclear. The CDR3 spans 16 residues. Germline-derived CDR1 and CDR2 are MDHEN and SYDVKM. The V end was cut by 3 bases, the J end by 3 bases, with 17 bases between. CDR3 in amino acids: CASSFNRHGRYTEAFF. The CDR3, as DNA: TGTGCCAGCAGTTTTAATAGGCACGGAAGGTACACTGAAGCTTTCTTT.

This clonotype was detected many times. The CDR3 nucleotides are TGTGCCAGCAGCGAGGCAGGGGCAAATGAAAAACTGTTTTTT. Its translation: CASSEAGANEKLFF. V gene TRBV7-8 combines with J gene TRBJ1-4; D is perhaps TRBD1 (6 bases). V shed 5 bases and J shed 5 bases, with 12 bases lying between them. This CDR3 region has 14 residues. The germline V gene has CDR1 SGHVS and CDR2 FQNEAQ.

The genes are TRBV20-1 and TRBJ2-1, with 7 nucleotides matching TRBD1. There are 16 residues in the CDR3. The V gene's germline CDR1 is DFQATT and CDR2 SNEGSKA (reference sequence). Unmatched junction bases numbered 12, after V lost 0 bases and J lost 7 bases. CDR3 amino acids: CSARDLGTARRNEQFF. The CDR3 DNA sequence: TGCAGTGCTAGAGATTTGGGGACAGCTAGGAGGAATGAGCAGTTCTTC.

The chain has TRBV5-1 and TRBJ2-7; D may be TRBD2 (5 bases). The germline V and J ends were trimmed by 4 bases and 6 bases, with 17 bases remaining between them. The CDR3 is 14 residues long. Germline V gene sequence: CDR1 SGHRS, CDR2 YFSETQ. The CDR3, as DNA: TGCGCCAGCAGCACCGGACTTATATCACTCGAGCAGTACTTC. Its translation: CASSTGLISLEQYF.

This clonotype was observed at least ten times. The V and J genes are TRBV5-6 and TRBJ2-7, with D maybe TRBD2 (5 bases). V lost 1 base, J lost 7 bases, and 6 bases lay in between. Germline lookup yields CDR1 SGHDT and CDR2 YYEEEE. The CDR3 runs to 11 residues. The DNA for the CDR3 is TGTGCCAGCAGCTTGCAGCGGGAGCAGTACTTC. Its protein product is CASSLQREQYF.

DNA of the CDR3: TGTGCCAGCAGCTTTGGTGGGATCGTAGCCAAAAACATTCAGTACTTC. It is translated as CASSFGGIVAKNIQYF. The chain joins TRBV11-1 to TRBJ2-4; unclear D gene. V lost 3 bases to trimming and J lost 0 bases, with 12 bases between them. This CDR3 contains 16 residues. Germline V gives CDR1 SGHAT, CDR2 FQDESV (reference sequence). The full variable domain, with the rest looked up from reference TRBV11-1 and TRBJ2-4, is EAEVAQSPRYKITEKSQAVAFWCDPISGHATLYWYRQILGQGPELLVQFQDESVVDDSQLPKDRFSAERLKGVDSTLKIQPAELGDSAMYLCASSFGGIVAKNIQYFGAGTRLSVL.

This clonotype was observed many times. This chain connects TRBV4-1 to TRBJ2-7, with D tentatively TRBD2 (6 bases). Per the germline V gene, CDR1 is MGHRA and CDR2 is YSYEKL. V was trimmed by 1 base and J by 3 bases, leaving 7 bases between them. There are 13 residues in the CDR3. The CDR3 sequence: CASSQATSYEQYF. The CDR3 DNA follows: TGCGCCAGCAGCCAAGCGACTAGCTACGAGCAGTACTTC.

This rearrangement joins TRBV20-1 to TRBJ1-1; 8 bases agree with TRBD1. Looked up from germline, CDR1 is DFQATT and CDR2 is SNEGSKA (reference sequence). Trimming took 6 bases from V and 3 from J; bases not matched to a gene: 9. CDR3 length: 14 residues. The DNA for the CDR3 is TGCAGTGCCCCGGGACAGGACGGTTACACTGAAGCTTTCTTT. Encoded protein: CSAPGQDGYTEAFF.

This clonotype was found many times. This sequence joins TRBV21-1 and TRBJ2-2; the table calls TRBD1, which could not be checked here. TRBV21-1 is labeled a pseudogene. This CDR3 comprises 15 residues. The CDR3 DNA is TGTGCCAGCGGACCGGGACAGCTGAACACCGGGGAGCTGTTTTTT. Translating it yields CASGPGQLNTGELFF.

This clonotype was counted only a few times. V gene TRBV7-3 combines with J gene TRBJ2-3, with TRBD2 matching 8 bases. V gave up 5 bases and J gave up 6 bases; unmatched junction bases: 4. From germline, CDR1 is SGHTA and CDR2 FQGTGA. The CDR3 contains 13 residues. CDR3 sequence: CASSRTSFDTQYF. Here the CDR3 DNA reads TGTGCCAGCAGCCGGACTAGCTTCGATACGCAGTATTTT.

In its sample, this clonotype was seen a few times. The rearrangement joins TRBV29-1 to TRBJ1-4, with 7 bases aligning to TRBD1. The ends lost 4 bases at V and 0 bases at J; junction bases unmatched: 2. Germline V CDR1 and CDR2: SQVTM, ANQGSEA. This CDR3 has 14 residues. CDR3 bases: TGCAGCGTTGGGGACAGAACAACTAATGAAAAACTGTTTTTT. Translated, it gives CSVGDRTTNEKLFF.

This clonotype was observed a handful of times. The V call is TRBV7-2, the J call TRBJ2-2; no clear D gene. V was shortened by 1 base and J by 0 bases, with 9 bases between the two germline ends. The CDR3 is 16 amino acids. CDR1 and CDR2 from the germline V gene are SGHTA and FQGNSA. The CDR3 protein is CASSLGVGPNTGELFF. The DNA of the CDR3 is TGTGCCAGCAGCTTAGGGGTCGGCCCGAACACCGGGGAGCTGTTTTTT.

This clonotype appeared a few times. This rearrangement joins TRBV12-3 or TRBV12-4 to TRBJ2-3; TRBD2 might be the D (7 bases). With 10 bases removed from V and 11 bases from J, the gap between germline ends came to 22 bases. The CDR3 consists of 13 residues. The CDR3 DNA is TGTGCCACCGGGGGGCTCGGTGGGAGGTGGCAGTATTTT. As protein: CATGGLGGRWQYF.

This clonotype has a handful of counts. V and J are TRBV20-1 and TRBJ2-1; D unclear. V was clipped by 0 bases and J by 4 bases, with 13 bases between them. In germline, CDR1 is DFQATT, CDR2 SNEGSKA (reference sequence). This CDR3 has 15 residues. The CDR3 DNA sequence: TGCAGTGCTAGAGACCGGACGGCGATGTACAATGAGCAGTTCTTC. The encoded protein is CSARDRTAMYNEQFF.

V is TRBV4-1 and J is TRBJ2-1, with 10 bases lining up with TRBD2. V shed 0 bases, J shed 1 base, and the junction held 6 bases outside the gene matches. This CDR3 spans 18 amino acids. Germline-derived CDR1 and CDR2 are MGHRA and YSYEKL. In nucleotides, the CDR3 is TGCGCCAGCAGCCAAGACAGCGGGAGGGCCAATTCCTACAATGAGCAGTTCTTC. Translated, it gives CASSQDSGRANSYNEQFF.

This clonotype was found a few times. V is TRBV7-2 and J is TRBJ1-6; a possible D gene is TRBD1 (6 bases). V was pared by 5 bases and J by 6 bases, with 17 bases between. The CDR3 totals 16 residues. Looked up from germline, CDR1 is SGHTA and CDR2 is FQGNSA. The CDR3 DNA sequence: TGTGCCAGCAGCCCCTTACAGGGAGTTGCTAATTCACCCCTCCACTTT. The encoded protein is CASSPLQGVANSPLHF.